This T cell receptor beta chain was sequenced during a study of shared clonotypes between healthy human individuals. Naive CD8 cells were CD45RO-negative, positively selected for CCR7, excluding terminally differentiated effector memory CD45RA+ cells. Measured with immunoSEQ multiplex PCR; TCRdb has only the in-frame clones, and not every one. The table lists some 2,100,000 clones, about 93% of them singletons. As concerns this clone: What it recognizes is unknown.

Whole-study findings and limits: The represented genetic and exposure-history diversity was limited by the small number of donors.

This CDR3 contains 13 residues. Trimming pared 3 bases from V and 6 bases from J, leaving 8 bases between. Germline lookup yields CDR1 MDHEN and CDR2 SYDVKM. Sequencing was performed on naive CD8+ T cells from PBMCs. The genes are TRBV28 and TRBJ2-2; D uncertain. This clonotype was obtained from a man between 18 and 35 years old in good health. Some clones in this sample may be carry-over from other donors' samples. The CDR3 DNA sequence: TGTGCCAGCAGTTTTGGTTTTGCCGGGGAGCTGTTTTTT. It yields the protein CASSFGFAGELFF.